This T cell receptor (beta chain) was sequenced during a study of shared clonotypes between healthy human individuals. Notes on the study in general: Read depth was anticipated to influence clonotype sharing among donors.

Germline V gene data show CDR1 as SGHNT and CDR2 as YYREEE (reference sequence). V shed 0 bases and J 0 bases; nucleotides not matched to a gene: 8. The CDR3 spans 19 residues. To note about this clone: The antigen is unknown.

An assay was performed, and its level was deep. Produced via immunoSEQ multiplex PCR; TCRdb's table is partial and in-frame only. The table lists about 1.5 million clones, nearly 99% of them singletons. The chain is built from TRBV5-4 and TRBJ2-2; 10 bases fit TRBD2. The sequenced material came from naive CD4+ T cells sorted from blood. Regarding subset: CD45RA+ positively selected. The TCR sequence derives from a man younger than 40 in good health. The CDR3, as DNA: TGTGCCAGCAGCTTGGGGTCGGTAGCGGGAGGAACGAACACCGGGGAGCTGTTTTTT. Its translation is CASSLGSVAGGTNTGELFF.